The present entry profiles one T cell receptor beta chain with its context. The antigen is undetermined. The CDR3 runs to 16 residues. Germline CDR1 reads SGHRS; CDR2 reads YFSETQ. The germline V and J ends were trimmed by 2 bases and 4 bases, with 18 bases remaining between them. The data are from a study of beta chain features in type 1 diabetes. General study findings and limits: Relative to healthy donors, patients appeared to have naive, central memory and Treg TCRB repertoires that were more similar. In all four CD4+ subsets, TCRB CDR3 length was significantly, moderately reduced in type 1 diabetes.

All of the isolated RNA was reverse transcribed, so expressed TCRB transcripts were sequenced. The assay was immunoSEQ multiplex PCR, and TCRdb's table has in-frame clones only and misses some. The sample lists roughly 400,000 clones; over 8.5% were seen once. The sequenced material came from central memory CD4+ T cells from blood. The sequence came from a man aged 30 to 45 with type 1 diabetes. V usage is TRBV5-1 and J usage is TRBJ1-1, with D tentatively TRBD1 (6 bases). The CDR3: CASSLQQGRQSTEAFF. The CDR3 nucleotides read TGCGCCAGCAGCTTACAACAGGGAAGGCAGAGCACTGAAGCTTTCTTT.